This record looks at one T cell receptor (beta chain) sequence and its context. Its antigen is currently not known. No much larger clone is present one base from it, and per-base qualities are unavailable. Sequencing was performed on an Illumina MiSeq. Genomic DNA from sorted T cell subsets was used as template for TCRbeta CDR3 amplification. The TCRbeta CDR3 region was amplified by multiplex PCR using 30 forward and 13 reverse primers. AMPure XP beads were used to purify the PCR products, after which a second roughly 25-cycle PCR added indices and adaptors. Libraries were gel-purified using the QIAquick Gel Extraction Kit before sequencing. The authors' pipeline ran thus. FLASH was used to merge the paired-end reads, and IgBLAST was used to align the reads to IMGT V, D and J germline references. Reads with below 70% alignment identity to germline references were discarded, leaving about 12 million reads study-wide. CDR3 boundaries, reading frame and productivity were assigned according to IMGT definitions. Clones at or above 1% of reads were defined as highly-expanded clones, and diversity was measured by normalized Shannon entropy. Unpaired two-tailed t-tests were used to test group differences in Shannon entropy. The public reads were run again by TCRdb, first through fastp at Q25 and then through MiXCR, and only productive beta chains were kept. Rows matching on CDR3 protein sequence are summarized as one entry with the most common DNA and genes. The V and J calls were not made by the authors but by TCRdb's processing. Across this sample there are 250,000 or so distinct CDR3 sequences, with 40% to 50% seen only once. In total, the top ten clones hold roughly 13% of the sample.

This record belongs to a study of type 1 and type 2 diabetes patients (dated by TCRdb to the mid-2010s). Background on the whole study: The cohort comprised nine type 1 diabetes patients, four type 2 diabetes patients and 6 or 7 nondiabetic controls recruited in China. Throughout the study, CD4 or CD8 MicroBeads on MACS columns were used to positively select CD4+ and CD8+ T cells from PBMCs. Altogether, around 19,000,000 paired-end reads were produced across the whole study. In the study, high-throughput sequencing was used to profile TCRbeta repertoires so that type 1 diabetes, type 2 diabetes and nondiabetic individuals could be compared. For the type 1 diabetes patients, the type 2 diabetes patients acted as a disease comparison group. When approximately 19-cycle amplification was compared with roughly 27-cycle amplification, V gene usage looked similar, suggesting that primer efficiencies were similar and PCR bias was random. Sequencing of the TCRbeta libraries was paired-end and was performed on Illumina HiSeq 2000 or MiSeq instruments. Overall study outcomes, separate from this receptor: Only a limited number of T2D and control samples were sequenced, so some T1D-only HECs might also appear in more T2D or control samples. Study groups were not matched for age and gender, which possibly biased interpretation. Few highly-expanded CD4+ clones, median one, were found in type 2 diabetes patients, accounting for a median roughly 4.2% of reads. Type 2 diabetes and control samples had highly correlated V and J gene usage patterns, with the correlation between samples averaging roughly 0.97. High diversity was shown by type 2 diabetes repertoires, and the diversity was significantly greater than that of type 1 diabetes repertoires in both CD4+ and CD8+ T cells.

All diabetic patients met standard classification criteria for type 1 or type 2 diabetes, with glucose and C-peptide assessed by WHO-recommended methods. Exclusion applied to any donor with other autoimmune diseases or infections within the previous four weeks. About 9.7 milliliters of peripheral blood were collected from each participant. LymphoPrep density separation was used to isolate PBMCs. CDR1 and CDR2, looked up from the germline V gene, are MGHDK and SYGVNS. Spanning cysteine to phenylalanine, the CDR3 consists of 14 amino acids. CDR3 DNA is the only sequence kept; it has 42 bases, read in frame from the first base. Trimming takes 4 bases from V and 6 bases from J, and the germline ends sit 13 bases apart.

Sample: peripheral blood mononuclear cells (PBMCs). This sequence uses TRBV25-1 and TRBJ1-5; the D gene assignment is ambiguous. This clonotype was obtained from a man younger than 35 with type 2 diabetes. The CDR3 loop reads CASSVRVGCQPQHF. The base sequence is TGTGCCAGCAGTGTTCGGGTCGGGTGTCAGCCCCAGCATTTT.